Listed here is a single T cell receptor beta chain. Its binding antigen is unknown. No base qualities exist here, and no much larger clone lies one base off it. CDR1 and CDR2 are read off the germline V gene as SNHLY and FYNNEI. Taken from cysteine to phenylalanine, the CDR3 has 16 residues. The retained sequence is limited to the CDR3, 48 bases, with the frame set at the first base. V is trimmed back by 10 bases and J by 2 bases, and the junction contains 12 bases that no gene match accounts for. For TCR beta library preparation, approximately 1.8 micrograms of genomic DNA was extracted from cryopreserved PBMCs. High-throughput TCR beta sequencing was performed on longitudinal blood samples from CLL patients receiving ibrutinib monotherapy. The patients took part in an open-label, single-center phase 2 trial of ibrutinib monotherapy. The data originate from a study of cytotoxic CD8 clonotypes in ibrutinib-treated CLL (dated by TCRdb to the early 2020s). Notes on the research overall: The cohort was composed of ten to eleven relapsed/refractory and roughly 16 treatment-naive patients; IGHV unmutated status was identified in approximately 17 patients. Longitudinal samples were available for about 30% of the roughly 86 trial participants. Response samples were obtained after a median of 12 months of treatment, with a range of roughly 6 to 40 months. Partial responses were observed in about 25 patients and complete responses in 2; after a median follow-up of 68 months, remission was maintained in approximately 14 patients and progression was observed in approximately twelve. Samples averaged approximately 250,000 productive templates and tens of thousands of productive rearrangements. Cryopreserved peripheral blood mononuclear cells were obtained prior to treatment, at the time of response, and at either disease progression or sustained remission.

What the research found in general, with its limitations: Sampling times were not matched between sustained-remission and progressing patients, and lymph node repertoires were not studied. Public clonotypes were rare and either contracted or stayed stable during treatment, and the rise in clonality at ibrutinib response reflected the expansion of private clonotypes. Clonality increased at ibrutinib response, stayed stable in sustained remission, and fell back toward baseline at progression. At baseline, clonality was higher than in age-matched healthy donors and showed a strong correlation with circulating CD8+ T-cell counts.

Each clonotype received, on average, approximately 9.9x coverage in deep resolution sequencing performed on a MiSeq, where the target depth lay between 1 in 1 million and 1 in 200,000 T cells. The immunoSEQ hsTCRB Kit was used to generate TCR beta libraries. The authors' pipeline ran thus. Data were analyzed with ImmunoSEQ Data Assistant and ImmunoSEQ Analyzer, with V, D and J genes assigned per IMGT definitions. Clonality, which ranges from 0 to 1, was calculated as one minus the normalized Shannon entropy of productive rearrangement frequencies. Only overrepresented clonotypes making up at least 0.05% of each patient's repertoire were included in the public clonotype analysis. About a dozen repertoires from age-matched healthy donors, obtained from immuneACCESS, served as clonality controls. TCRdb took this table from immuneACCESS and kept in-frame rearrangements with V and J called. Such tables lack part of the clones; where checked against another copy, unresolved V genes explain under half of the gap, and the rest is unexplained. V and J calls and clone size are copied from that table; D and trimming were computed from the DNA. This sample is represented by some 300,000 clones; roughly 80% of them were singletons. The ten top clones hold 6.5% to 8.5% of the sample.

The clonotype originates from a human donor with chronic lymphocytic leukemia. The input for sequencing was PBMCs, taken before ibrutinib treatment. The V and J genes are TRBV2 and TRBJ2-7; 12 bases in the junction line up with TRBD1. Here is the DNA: TGTGCCATCGAGGGGGACAGGGGGCGCGAGCCCTACGAGCAGTACTTC. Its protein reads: CAIEGDRGREPYEQYF.